This T cell receptor beta chain was found in a study of cytomegalovirus exposure and HLA in healthy donors. V lost 4 bases and J lost 5, with 15 bases in between. CDR1 is SGHRS, CDR2 YFSETQ, per germline. The CDR3 totals 15 residues. It was with 60 Vbeta and 13 Jbeta primers that the PCR ran. Libraries were prepared by immunoSEQ multiplex PCR; TCRdb keeps only in-frame clonotypes and omits some of them. The sample consists of 120,000 or so clones, roughly 83% of them appearing once. In this sample, this clone turned up once. The chain employs TRBV5-1 and TRBJ2-2; possibly TRBD2 for D (5 bases). Sample: PBMCs. The TCR comes from a man aged 18 to 35 in good health and CMV-seronegative. CDR3 sequence: CASSPPGWATGELFF. CDR3 coding DNA: TGCGCCAGCAGCCCCCCGGGGTGGGCAACCGGGGAGCTGTTTTTT.